The present TCR beta chain was sequenced within a study of blood T cell repertoires in COVID-19. Original processing notes: Estimation of nucleated cell counts relied on the amplification of reference gene primers. Sequenced by immunoSEQ multiplex PCR; TCRdb stores in-frame clones only, minus some. The D gene and trimming were derived from the DNA, and the V and J assignments and clone size from that table. The sample has about 470,000 clones, about 85% seen once. Germline lookup yields CDR1 LGHNA and CDR2 YNFKEQ. J gave up 7 bases and V 11 bases, and 22 bases lay outside the gene matches. This CDR3 is 17 amino acids long.

The sequenced sample consisted of PBMCs or T cells enriched from blood (not recorded which). The TCR comes from a woman aged 18-30 years who had recovered from COVID-19. The rearrangement joins TRBV4-2 to TRBJ1-4, with 7 bases lining up with TRBD1. The CDR3 nucleotides are TGTGCCTACAGCCACGGTTTAGTCGGACAGGCAGGTGAAAAACTGTTTTTT. This sequence encodes CAYSHGLVGQAGEKLFF.